Shown below are 26 T cell receptor beta chains from a single sample sequenced in a study of blood T cells in healthy people across ages. It was with a sample-barcoded 5' primer and a J-beta primer mix that a second PCR of roughly 7 to 12 cycles was run. Using its own MiXCR run on the 5' RACE reads, TCRdb lists one record per CDR3 protein. This table holds roughly 680,000 distinct CDR3 sequences, around 21% found once. Material: blood. Receptors were obtained from an older man in good health.

Only a few counts were recorded for this clonotype. This chain links TRBV3-1 with TRBJ2-7; D is uncertain. Germline assignment: CDR1 LGHDT and CDR2 YNNKEL (reference sequence). CDR3 size: 15 residues. The V gene lost 2 bases and the J gene lost 5 bases, with 16 bases spanning the gap. The CDR3 DNA follows: TGTGCCAGCAGCCAACCGGGTTTGGGTGTCCACGAGCAGTACTTC. It yields the protein CASSQPGLGVHEQYF.

In regard to this clonotype: Because the CDR3 is missing its conserved closing phenylalanine or tryptophan, this is likely a read error. This chain uses TRBV29-1 with TRBJ1-4; no definite D call. The CDR3 contains 14 residues. CDR1 and CDR2 (germline): SQVTM, ANQGSEA. V lost 4 bases, J lost 0 bases, and 9 bases lay in between. The CDR3 sequence is CSVGRQSTNEKLFS. The CDR3 DNA reads TGCAGCGTTGGTCGGCAGTCAACTAATGAAAAACTGTTTTCT.

This clonotype was detected many times. One junction end does not reproduce the germline sequence, and a read error may be involved. This chain connects TRBV7-7 to TRBJ2-5; TRBD2 is a possible D gene (5 bases). The DNA end lines up better with TRBJ2-1; the J call may be wrong. Germline-derived CDR1 and CDR2 are SSHAT and FNYEAQ (reference sequence). There are 13 residues in the CDR3. The DNA of the CDR3 is TGTGCTAGCAGCTCCGACCCCGCGGGTGAGCAGTTCTTC. Encoded protein: CASSSDPAGEQFF.

This rearrangement joins TRBV7-9 to TRBJ2-5, with a possible D match to TRBD2 (6 bases). This CDR3 region has 15 residues. Germline CDR1 is SEHNR and CDR2 is FQNEAQ (reference sequence). The V end was cut by 4 bases, the J end by 0 bases, with 12 bases between. The CDR3 sequence: CASSSGLPYQETQYF. The DNA for the CDR3 is TGTGCCAGCAGCTCGGGACTCCCGTACCAAGAGACCCAGTACTTC. Looking up the rest from reference TRBV7-9 and TRBJ2-5 gives the full variable domain: DTGVSQNPRHKITKRGQNVTFRCDPISEHNRLYWYRQTLGQGPEFLTYFQNEAQLEKSRLLSDRFSAERPKGSFSTLEIQRTEQGDSAMYLCASSSGLPYQETQYFGPGTRLLVL.

The chain employs TRBV28 and TRBJ2-5; D possibly uses TRBD1 or TRBD2 (5 bases each). The CDR3 has 15 residues. Germline CDR1 reads MDHEN; CDR2 reads SYDVKM. V lost 5 bases to trimming and J lost 5 bases, with 18 bases between them. The CDR3 region is CASSRTGAFGETQYF. The CDR3 region has the DNA TGTGCCAGCAGTAGGACCGGGGCCTTCGGGGAGACCCAGTACTTC.

This clonotype was seen a handful of times. This chain joins TRBV12-3 or TRBV12-4 and TRBJ2-5; the D gene is possibly TRBD2 (6 bases). This CDR3 is 14 amino acids long. Trimming cost V 3 bases and J 5 bases, with 13 bases left between them. CDR3 residues: CASSLPTAGETQYF. DNA for the CDR3: TGTGCCAGCAGTTTGCCGACGGCGGGGGAGACCCAGTACTTC.

This clonotype was recorded a few times. At one end, the junction sequence differs from germline, possibly due to a read error. This chain links TRBV7-9 with TRBJ2-7, with 7 bases fitting TRBD2. The CDR3 extends over 14 amino acids. Germline assignment: CDR1 SEHNR and CDR2 FQNEAQ (reference sequence). CDR3 bases: TGTGCCAGCAGCTTATCGTCTAGCGGCTACGGGCAGTACTTC. This encodes CASSLSSSGYGQYF.

The CDR3 sequence is CAAAGGLSPLTPQHF. CDR3 coding DNA: TGTGCCGCAGCGGGGGGATTGTCCCCTCTAACTCCGCAGCATTTT. The gene calls are TRBV10-3 and TRBJ1-5; D might be TRBD1 (5 bases). The germline V and J ends were trimmed by 11 bases and 13 bases, with 30 bases remaining between them. The CDR3 has 15 residues. Germline assignment: CDR1 ENHRY and CDR2 SYGVKD.

The CDR3 here is CASSLRETGLREQYF. CDR3 sequence (DNA): TGTGCCAGCAGCCTAAGGGAGACAGGGCTCCGCGAGCAGTACTTC. The chain has TRBV7-9 and TRBJ2-7; 7 nucleotides line up with TRBD1. CDR1 is SEHNR and CDR2 is FQNEAQ in the germline V gene (reference sequence). Germline trimming cut 5 bases from V and 6 bases from J; bases unmatched to any gene: 13. This CDR3 has 15 amino acids.

This clonotype was seen a handful of times. The rearrangement links TRBV12-3 or TRBV12-4 to TRBJ1-5, with 7 bases that match TRBD1. Trimming removed 1 base from V and 11 bases from J; junction bases left unmatched: 5. This CDR3 comprises 13 residues. CDR3: CASSLGDSQTQHF. DNA for the CDR3: TGTGCCAGCAGTTTAGGGGACAGCCAGACCCAGCATTTT.

Only a few counts were recorded for this clonotype. This chain joins TRBV21-1 and TRBJ2-5. TRBV21-1 is a listed pseudogene. The CDR3 sequence is 11 residues long. The CDR3 protein is CASSKVATQYF. The CDR3 nucleotides are TGTGCCAGCAGCAAAGTTGCGACCCAGTACTTC.

This clonotype was observed many times. The chain couples TRBV7-9 to TRBJ2-5; D perhaps matches TRBD2 (5 bases). Trimming left V 0 bases short and J 3 bases short, with 8 bases between. Germline CDR1 SEHNR, CDR2 FQNEAQ (reference sequence). The CDR3 is 14 amino acids. In nucleotides, the CDR3 is TGTGCCAGCAGCTTAGCGATCGGGAAAGAGACCCAGTACTTC. Amino acid sequence: CASSLAIGKETQYF.

The chain carries TRBV7-8 and TRBJ2-5; 10 positions agree with TRBD2. The CDR3 contains 16 residues. The germline V gene encodes CDR1 SGHVS and CDR2 FQNEAQ. Trimming cost V 1 base and J 2 bases; bases outside gene matches: 4. As DNA, the CDR3 is TGTGCCAGCAGCTTAGTTCCTAGCGGGAGTCAAGAGACCCAGTACTTC. This sequence encodes CASSLVPSGSQETQYF.

This clonotype was seen a handful of times. The chain employs TRBV2 and TRBJ2-5; tentative D call: TRBD2 (5 bases). The germline V gene has CDR1 SNHLY and CDR2 FYNNEI. The CDR3 sequence is 13 residues long. V lost 5 bases and J 13 bases, leaving 20 bases between the germline ends. The CDR3 protein is CASSTTTDQSGYF. The CDR3 nucleotides read TGTGCCAGCAGTACCACTACGGACCAGAGCGGGTACTTC.

This chain links TRBV20-1 with TRBJ2-3, with a possible D match to TRBD2 (5 bases). Germline V gives CDR1 DFQATT, CDR2 SNEGSKA (reference sequence). V was shortened by 3 bases and J by 8 bases, with 21 bases between the two germline ends. The CDR3 has 15 amino acids. CDR3 in amino acids: CSARSDYSTWGTQYF. As DNA, the CDR3 is TGCAGTGCTAGGTCTGACTATTCTACATGGGGTACGCAGTATTTT.

V is TRBV5-1 and J is TRBJ2-4; 7 nucleotides match TRBD1. Germline values: CDR1 SGHRS, CDR2 YFSETQ. The CDR3 runs to 15 residues. V was pared by 4 bases and J by 5 bases, with 9 bases of the junction left unmatched. This CDR3 reads CASSTHRGFQNIQYF. The CDR3 DNA follows: TGCGCCAGCAGCACCCACAGGGGATTCCAAAACATTCAGTACTTC.

This clonotype has only a few counts. This chain connects TRBV20-1 to TRBJ2-4, with a possible D match to TRBD2 (5 bases). Germline V gene data show CDR1 as DFQATT and CDR2 as SNEGSKA (reference sequence). CDR3 length: 19 amino acids. V dropped 5 bases and J dropped 3 bases, with 29 bases sitting between them. Here the CDR3 DNA reads TGCAGTGCTCCGCCCCCTAGTGGGCATGACGCCCGGGGCAAAAACATTCAGTACTTC. Encoded protein: CSAPPPSGHDARGKNIQYF.

The chain recombines TRBV6-5 with TRBJ2-5; D gene uncertain. With the DNA end fitting TRBJ2-1 better, the J assignment may be wrong. The CDR3 runs 11 residues. CDR1 MNHEY and CDR2 SVGAGI come from the germline V gene. The DNA of the CDR3 is TGTGCCAGCAGAAAAAACAATGAGCAGTTCTTC. Translated, it gives CASRKNNEQFF.

The chain carries TRBV20-1 and TRBJ2-3, with 12 bases identical to TRBD2. J gave up 3 bases and V 2 bases, and 6 bases lay outside the gene matches. The CDR3 runs 16 residues. Germline V gives CDR1 DFQATT, CDR2 SNEGSKA (reference sequence). The CDR3: CSARPTSGRKTDTQYF. The CDR3 DNA reads TGCAGTGCTAGACCCACTAGCGGGAGGAAGACAGATACGCAGTATTTT.

This chain uses TRBV6-5 with TRBJ1-3; TRBD1 agrees at 7 bases. Per germline, CDR1 MNHEY and CDR2 SVGAGI. V dropped 8 bases and J dropped 4; count of bases not matched to a gene: 5. The CDR3 has 13 amino acids. CDR3 DNA: TGTGCCAGCGGGACAGCAACCGGAAACACCATATATTTT. Encoded protein: CASGTATGNTIYF.

This clonotype was detected a few times. This chain joins TRBV12-3 or TRBV12-4 and TRBJ2-5; D gene uncertain. This CDR3 comprises 12 residues. V lost 6 bases and J lost 5, with 10 bases in between. CDR3 sequence reads: CASRIDTETQYF. CDR3 coding DNA: TGTGCCAGCAGGATCGACACCGAGACCCAGTACTTC.

The chain carries TRBV7-3 and TRBJ2-3; TRBD2 might be the D (5 bases). The CDR3 is made up of 16 amino acids. Trimming shortened V by 5 bases and J by 1 base, and 16 bases separated the two germline ends. Germline-derived CDR1 and CDR2 are SGHTA and FQGTGA. The CDR3 coding sequence is TGTGCCAGCAGCAACCCCTTACGGGGAGGCACAGATACGCAGTATTTT. Translation: CASSNPLRGGTDTQYF.

The rearrangement uses TRBV20-1 and TRBJ1-5; 7 bases fit TRBD1. Germline CDR1 and CDR2: DFQATT and SNEGSKA (reference sequence). CDR3 size: 13 residues. The CDR3 region has the DNA TGCAGAGTTCCACAGGGGAGGAATCAGCCCCAGCATTTT. This codes for CRVPQGRNQPQHF.

The chain has TRBV20-1 and TRBJ2-1; 9 nucleotides match TRBD1. This CDR3 contains 13 residues. Germline V lookup: CDR1 DFQATT, CDR2 SNEGSKA (reference sequence). The ends lost 6 bases at V and 5 bases at J; junction bases unmatched: 5. Here the CDR3 DNA reads TGCAGTGCCAAGACAGGGGGAAACAATGAGCAGTTCTTC. This gives the protein CSAKTGGNNEQFF.

The chain is built from TRBV12-5 and TRBJ2-5, with 8 bases identical to TRBD2. The J call may be faulty, since TRBJ2-7 better matches the DNA end. Germline loops: CDR1 LGHNT, CDR2 FRNRAP. The CDR3 covers 15 residues. The CDR3 protein is CASGPSGLVVYEQYF. The CDR3 DNA is TGTGCTAGTGGTCCCTCGGGACTAGTAGTCTACGAGCAGTACTTC.

The chain couples TRBV7-6 to TRBJ1-1, with a tentative D call TRBD1 (5 bases). Germline V gives CDR1 SGHVS, CDR2 FNYEAQ. The CDR3 spans 16 residues. V shed 5 bases and J shed 1 base, with 17 bases lying between them. CDR3 residues: CASSLLGAFGNTEAFF. The CDR3 nucleotides are TGTGCCAGCAGCCTCCTCGGGGCCTTCGGGAACACTGAAGCTTTCTTT.